This TCR beta chain was identified in a study of shared clonotypes between healthy human individuals. This CDR3 comprises 11 residues. Germline V gives CDR1 MDHEN, CDR2 SYDVKM. V dropped 4 bases and J dropped 5 bases, with 4 bases sitting between them. Positive CCR7 selection of CD45RO-negative cells yielded the naive CD8 cells, and terminally differentiated effector memory CD45RA+ cells were excluded. Some clones are missing from TCRdb's copy, which holds only in-frame ones; the method was immunoSEQ multiplex PCR. The table lists roughly 2.1 million clones, about 93% of them singletons. This chain joins TRBV28 and TRBJ2-3, with no clear D. This TCR derives from a man aged 18 to 30 in good health. Some clones in this sample may be carry-over from other donors' samples. The specimen was naive CD8+ T cells from PBMCs. CDR3 protein: CASSWIDTQYF. In DNA form, the CDR3 reads TGTGCCAGCAGTTGGATAGATACGCAGTATTTT.